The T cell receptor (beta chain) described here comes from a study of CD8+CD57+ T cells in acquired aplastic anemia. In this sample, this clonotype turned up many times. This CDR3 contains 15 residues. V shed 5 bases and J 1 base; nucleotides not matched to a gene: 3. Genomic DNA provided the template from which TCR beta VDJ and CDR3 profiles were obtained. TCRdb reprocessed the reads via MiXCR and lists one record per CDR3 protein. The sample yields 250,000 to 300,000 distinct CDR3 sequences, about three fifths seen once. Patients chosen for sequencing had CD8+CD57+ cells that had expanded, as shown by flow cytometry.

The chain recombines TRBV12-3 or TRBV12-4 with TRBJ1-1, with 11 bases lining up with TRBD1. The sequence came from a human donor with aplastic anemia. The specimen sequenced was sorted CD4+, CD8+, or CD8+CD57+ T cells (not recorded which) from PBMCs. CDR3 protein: CASSRGTGGNTEAFF. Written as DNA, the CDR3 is TGTGCCAGCAGTAGAGGGACAGGGGGGAACACTGAAGCTTTCTTT.